This TCR beta chain is from a study of blood T cell repertoires in COVID-19. About the research overall: Whether acute or convalescent, the COVID-19 samples came from the United States, Italy and Spain. PBMCs, B-cell-depleted T cells, or T cells were the source of the cDNA or gDNA that made up the material.

The Seattle patients, enrolled during active infection, were followed longitudinally. In the authors' methods: Estimation of nucleated cell counts was performed using reference gene primer amplification. Clones were read by immunoSEQ multiplex PCR, and TCRdb kept only the in-frame ones, dropping some. The V and J calls and clone size were taken over from that table, and D and trimming were inferred from the DNA. The table records 190,000 or so clones, about three quarters of them present only once. In germline, CDR1 is SGHNT, CDR2 YYREEE (reference sequence). V trimming: 5 bases; J trimming: 7 bases; junction bases outside the gene matches: 6. The CDR3 length is 13 residues.

The receptor was derived from a woman over 75 with COVID-19, enrolled during active disease. The sequenced material came from peripheral blood. This rearrangement joins TRBV5-4 to TRBJ2-3, with 8 bases lining up with TRBD1. In DNA form, the CDR3 reads TGTGCCAGCAGGCCCCAGGGGGCGAATACGCAGTATTTT. Translating it yields CASRPQGANTQYF.